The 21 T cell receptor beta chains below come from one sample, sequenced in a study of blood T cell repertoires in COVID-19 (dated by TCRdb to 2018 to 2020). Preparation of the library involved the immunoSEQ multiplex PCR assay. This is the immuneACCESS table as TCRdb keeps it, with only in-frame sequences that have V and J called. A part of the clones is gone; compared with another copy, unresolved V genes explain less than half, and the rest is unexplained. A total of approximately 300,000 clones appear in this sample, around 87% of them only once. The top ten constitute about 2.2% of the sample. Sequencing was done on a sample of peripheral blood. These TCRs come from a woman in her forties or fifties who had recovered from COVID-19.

The CDR3 sequence is CASSPDTYYGYTF. In DNA, the CDR3 is TGTGCCAGCTCACCGGACACGTACTATGGCTACACCTTC. This chain uses TRBV18 with TRBJ1-2, with TRBD1 as a possible D gene (5 bases). There are 13 residues in the CDR3. V was cut by 3 bases and J by 3 bases, with 8 bases left in between. Germline V gene lookup returns CDR1 KGHSH and CDR2 LQKENI. The full variable domain, completed using reference TRBV18 and TRBJ1-2, is NAGVMQNPRHLVRRRGQEARLRCSPMKGHSHVYWYRQLPEEGLKFMVYLQKENIIDESGMPKERFSAEFPKEGPSILRIQQVVRGDSAAYFCASSPDTYYGYTFGSGTRLTVV.

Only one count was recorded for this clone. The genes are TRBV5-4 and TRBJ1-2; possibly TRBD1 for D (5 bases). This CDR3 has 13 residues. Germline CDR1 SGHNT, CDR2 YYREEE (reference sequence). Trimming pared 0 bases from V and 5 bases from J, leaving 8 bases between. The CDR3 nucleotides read TGTGCCAGCAGCTTGGGAACAGGTTATGGCTACACCTTC. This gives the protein CASSLGTGYGYTF.

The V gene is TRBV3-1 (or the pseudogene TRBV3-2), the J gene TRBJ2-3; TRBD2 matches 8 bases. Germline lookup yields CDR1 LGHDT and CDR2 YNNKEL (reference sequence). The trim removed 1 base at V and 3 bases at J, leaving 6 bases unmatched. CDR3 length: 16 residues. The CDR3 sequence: CASSQGNGGATDTQYF. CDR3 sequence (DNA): TGTGCCAGCAGCCAAGGAAACGGGGGGGCAACAGATACGCAGTATTTT.

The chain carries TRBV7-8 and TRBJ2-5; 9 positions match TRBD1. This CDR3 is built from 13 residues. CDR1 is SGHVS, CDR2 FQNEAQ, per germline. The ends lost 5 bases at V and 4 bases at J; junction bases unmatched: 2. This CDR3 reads CASSRDRVETQYF. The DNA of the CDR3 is TGTGCCAGCAGCCGGGACAGGGTAGAGACCCAGTACTTC.

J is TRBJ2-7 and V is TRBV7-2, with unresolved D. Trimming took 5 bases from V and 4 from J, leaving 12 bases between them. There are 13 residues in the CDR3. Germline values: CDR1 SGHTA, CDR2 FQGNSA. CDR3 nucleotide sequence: TGTGCCAGCAGCAAACCTACCGGGTACGAGCAGTACTTC. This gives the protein CASSKPTGYEQYF.

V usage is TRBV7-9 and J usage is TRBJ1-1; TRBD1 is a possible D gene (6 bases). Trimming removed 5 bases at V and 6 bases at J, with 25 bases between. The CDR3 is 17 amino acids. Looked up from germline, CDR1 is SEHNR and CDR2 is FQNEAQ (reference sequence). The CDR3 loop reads CASSPQQGLLMGAEAFF. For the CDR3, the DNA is TGTGCCAGCAGCCCCCAACAGGGTTTGTTGATGGGGGCTGAAGCTTTCTTT.

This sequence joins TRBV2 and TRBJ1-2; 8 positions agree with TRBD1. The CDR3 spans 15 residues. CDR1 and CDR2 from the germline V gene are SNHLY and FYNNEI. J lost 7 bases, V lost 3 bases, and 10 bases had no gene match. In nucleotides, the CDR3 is TGTGCCAGCAGTGAGTCGCGGCAGGGGGCGCTTGGCTACACCTTC. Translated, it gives CASSESRQGALGYTF. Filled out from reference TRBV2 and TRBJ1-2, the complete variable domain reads EPEVTQTPSHQVTQMGQEVILRCVPISNHLYFYWYRQILGQKVEFLVSFYNNEISEKSEIFDDQFSVERPDGSNFTLKIRSTKLEDSAMYFCASSESRQGALGYTFGSGTRLTVV.

The CDR3 reads CASTSFPGSETEAFF. In DNA form, the CDR3 reads TGTGCCAGTACCTCATTTCCCGGGTCCGAGACTGAAGCTTTCTTT. The genes are TRBV19 and TRBJ1-1; D is ambiguous. V lost 7 bases to trimming and J lost 5 bases, with 20 bases between them. This CDR3 has 15 residues. Germline V lookup: CDR1 LNHDA, CDR2 SQIVND (reference sequence).

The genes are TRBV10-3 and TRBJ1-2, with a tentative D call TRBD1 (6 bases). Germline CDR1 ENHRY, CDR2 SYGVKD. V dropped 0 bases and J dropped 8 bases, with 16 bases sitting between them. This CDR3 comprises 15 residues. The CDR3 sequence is CAISESRDNIGGYTF. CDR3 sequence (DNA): TGTGCCATCAGTGAGTCGAGGGACAATATAGGCGGCTACACCTTC.

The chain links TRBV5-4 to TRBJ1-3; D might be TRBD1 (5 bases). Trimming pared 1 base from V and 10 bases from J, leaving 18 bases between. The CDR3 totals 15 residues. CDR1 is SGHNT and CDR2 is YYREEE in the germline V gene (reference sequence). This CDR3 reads CASSLRGTEPQTIYF. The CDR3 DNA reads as TGTGCCAGCAGCTTGAGGGGCACCGAGCCGCAAACCATATATTTT.

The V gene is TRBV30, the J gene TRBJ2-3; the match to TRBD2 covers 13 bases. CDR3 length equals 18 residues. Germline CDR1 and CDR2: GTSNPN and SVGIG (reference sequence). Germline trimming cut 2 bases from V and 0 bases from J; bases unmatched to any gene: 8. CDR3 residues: CAWSPDGLAGASTDTQYF. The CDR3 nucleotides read TGTGCCTGGAGTCCCGACGGACTAGCGGGAGCAAGCACAGATACGCAGTATTTT.

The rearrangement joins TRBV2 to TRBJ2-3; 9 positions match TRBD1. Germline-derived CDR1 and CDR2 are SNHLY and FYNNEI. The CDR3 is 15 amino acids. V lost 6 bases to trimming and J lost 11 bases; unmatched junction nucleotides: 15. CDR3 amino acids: CASRDRDRESPRQYF. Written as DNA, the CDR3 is TGTGCCAGCAGGGACAGGGACAGGGAGTCCCCCCGGCAGTATTTT.

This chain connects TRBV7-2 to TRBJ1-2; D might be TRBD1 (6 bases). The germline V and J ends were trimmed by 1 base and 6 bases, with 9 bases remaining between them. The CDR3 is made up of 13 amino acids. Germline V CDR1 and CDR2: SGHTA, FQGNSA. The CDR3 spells CASSLGQGNGYTF. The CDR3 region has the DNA TGTGCCAGCAGCTTAGGGCAGGGGAATGGCTACACCTTC.

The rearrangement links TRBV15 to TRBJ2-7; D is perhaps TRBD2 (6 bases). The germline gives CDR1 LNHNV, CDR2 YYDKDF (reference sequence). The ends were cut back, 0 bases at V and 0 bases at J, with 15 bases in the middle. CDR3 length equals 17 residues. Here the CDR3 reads CATSRDWVGGSSYEQYF. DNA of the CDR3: TGTGCCACCAGCAGAGATTGGGTGGGAGGCAGCTCCTACGAGCAGTACTTC.

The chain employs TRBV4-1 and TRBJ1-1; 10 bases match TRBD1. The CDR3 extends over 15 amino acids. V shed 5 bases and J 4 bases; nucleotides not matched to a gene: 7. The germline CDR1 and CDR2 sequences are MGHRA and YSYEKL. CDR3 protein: CASSDWTGGSTEAFF. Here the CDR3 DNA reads TGCGCCAGCAGCGATTGGACAGGGGGTTCCACTGAAGCTTTCTTT.

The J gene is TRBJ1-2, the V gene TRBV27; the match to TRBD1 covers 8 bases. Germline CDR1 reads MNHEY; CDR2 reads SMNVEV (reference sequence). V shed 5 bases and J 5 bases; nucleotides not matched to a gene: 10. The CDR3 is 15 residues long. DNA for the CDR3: TGTGCCAGCAGTCTCAGGGGGCGCAGGTCGTATGGCTACACCTTC. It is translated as CASSLRGRRSYGYTF.

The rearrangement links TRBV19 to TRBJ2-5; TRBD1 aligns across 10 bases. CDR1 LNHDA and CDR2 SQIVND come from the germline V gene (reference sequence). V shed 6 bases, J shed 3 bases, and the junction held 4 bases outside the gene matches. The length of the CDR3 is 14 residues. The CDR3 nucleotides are TGTGCCAGTAGGACAGGGGGCGGAGAAGAGACCCAGTACTTC. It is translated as CASRTGGGEETQYF.

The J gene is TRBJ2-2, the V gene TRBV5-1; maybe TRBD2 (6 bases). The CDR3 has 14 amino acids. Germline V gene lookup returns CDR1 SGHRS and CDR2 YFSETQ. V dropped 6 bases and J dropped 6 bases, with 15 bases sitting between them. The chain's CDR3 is CASKLPGVSGELFF. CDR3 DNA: TGCGCCAGCAAACTACCGGGGGTGTCCGGGGAGCTGTTTTTT.

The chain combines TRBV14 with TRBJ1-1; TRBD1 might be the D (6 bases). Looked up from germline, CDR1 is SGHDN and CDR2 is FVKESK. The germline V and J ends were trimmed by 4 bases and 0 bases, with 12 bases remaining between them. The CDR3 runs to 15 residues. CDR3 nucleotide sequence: TGTGCCAGCAGCCGCCGACAGGTAATGAACACTGAAGCTTTCTTT. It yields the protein CASSRRQVMNTEAFF.

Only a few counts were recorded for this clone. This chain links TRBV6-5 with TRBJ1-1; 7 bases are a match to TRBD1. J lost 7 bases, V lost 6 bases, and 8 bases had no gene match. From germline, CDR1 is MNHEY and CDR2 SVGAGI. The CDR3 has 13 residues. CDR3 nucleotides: TGTGCCAGCAGGATAGACAGGGCGAATGAAGCTTTCTTT. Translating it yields CASRIDRANEAFF.

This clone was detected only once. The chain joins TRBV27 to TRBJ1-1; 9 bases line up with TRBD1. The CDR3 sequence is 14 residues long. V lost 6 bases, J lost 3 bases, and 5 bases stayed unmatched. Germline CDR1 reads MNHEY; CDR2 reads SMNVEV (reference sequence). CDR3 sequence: CASSGQGLDTEAFF. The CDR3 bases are TGTGCCAGCAGCGGACAGGGGTTAGACACTGAAGCTTTCTTT.